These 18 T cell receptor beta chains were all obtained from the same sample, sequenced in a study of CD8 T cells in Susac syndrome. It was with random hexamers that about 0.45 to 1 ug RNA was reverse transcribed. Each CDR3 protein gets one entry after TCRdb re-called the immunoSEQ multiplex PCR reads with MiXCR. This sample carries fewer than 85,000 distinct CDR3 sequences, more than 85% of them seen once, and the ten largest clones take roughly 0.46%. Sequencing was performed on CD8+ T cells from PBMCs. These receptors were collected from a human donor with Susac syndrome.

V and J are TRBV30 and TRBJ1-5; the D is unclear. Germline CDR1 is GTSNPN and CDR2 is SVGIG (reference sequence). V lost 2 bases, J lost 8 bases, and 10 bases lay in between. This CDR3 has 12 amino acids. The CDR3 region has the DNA TGTGCCTGGAGTATAGGCTTGGAGCCCCAGCATTTT. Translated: CAWSIGLEPQHF.

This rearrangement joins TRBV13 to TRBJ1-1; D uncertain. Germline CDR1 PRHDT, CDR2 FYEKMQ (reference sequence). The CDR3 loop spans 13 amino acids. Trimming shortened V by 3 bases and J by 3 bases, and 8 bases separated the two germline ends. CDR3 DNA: TGTGCCAGCAGCTTGGAGCGGTACACTGAAGCTTTCTTT. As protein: CASSLERYTEAFF.

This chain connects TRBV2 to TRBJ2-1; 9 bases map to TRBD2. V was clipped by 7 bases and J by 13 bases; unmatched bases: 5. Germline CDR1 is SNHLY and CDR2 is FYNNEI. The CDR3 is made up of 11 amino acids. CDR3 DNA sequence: TGTGCCAGCAATGGGGGACTAGCTCAGTTCTTC. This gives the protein CASNGGLAQFF.

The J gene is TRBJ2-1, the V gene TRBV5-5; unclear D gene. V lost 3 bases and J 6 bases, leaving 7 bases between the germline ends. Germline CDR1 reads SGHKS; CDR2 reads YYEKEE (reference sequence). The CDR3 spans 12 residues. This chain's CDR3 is CASSYEPNEQFF. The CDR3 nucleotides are TGTGCCAGCAGCTACGAGCCCAATGAGCAGTTCTTC.

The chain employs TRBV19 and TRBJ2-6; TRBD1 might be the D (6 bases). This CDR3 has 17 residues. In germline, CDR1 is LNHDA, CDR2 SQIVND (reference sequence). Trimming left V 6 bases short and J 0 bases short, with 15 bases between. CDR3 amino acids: CASRILDSHSGANVLTF. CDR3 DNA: TGTGCCAGTAGAATATTGGACAGCCACTCTGGGGCCAACGTCCTGACTTTC.

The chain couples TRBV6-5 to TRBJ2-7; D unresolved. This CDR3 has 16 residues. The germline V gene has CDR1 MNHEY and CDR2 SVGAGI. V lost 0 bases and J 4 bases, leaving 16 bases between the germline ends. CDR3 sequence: CASSYSDYRAKYEQYF. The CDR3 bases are TGTGCCAGCAGTTACTCCGATTACAGAGCAAAATACGAGCAGTACTTC.

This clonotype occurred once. CDR3 loop: CAWIQREETEAFF. CDR3 nucleotide sequence: TGTGCCTGGATCCAACGGGAGGAGACTGAAGCTTTCTTT. This chain connects TRBV30 to TRBJ1-1; D is uncertain. V was pared by 4 bases and J by 5 bases, with 14 bases between. The CDR3 consists of 13 residues. The germline V gene encodes CDR1 GTSNPN and CDR2 SVGIG (reference sequence).

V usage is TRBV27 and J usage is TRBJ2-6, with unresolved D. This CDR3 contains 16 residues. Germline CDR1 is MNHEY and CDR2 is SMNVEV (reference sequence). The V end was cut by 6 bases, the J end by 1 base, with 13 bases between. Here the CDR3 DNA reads TGTGCCAGCAGCACATCTTTTTCTTCTGGGGCCAACGTCCTGACTTTC. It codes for CASSTSFSSGANVLTF.

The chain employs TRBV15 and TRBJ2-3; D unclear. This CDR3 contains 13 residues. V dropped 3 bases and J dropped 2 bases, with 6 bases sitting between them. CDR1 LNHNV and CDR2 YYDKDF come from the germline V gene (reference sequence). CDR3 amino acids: CATSRDHTDTQYF. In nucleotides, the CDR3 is TGTGCCACCAGCAGGGACCACACAGATACGCAGTATTTT.

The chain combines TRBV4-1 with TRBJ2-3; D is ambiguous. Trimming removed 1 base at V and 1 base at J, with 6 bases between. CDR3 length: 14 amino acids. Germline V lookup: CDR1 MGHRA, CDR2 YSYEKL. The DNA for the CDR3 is TGCGCCAGCAGCCAAGGTTGGGGCACAGATACGCAGTATTTT. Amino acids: CASSQGWGTDTQYF.

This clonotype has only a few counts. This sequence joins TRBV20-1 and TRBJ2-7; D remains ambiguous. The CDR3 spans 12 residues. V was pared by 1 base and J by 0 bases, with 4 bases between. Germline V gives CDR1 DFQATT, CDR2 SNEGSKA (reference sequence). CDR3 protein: CSARVGSYEQYF. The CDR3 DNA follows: TGCAGTGCTAGAGTTGGCTCCTACGAGCAGTACTTC.

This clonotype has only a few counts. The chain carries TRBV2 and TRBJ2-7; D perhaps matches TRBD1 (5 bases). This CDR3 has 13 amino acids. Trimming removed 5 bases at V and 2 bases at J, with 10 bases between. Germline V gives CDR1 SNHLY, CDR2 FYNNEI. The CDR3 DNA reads TGTGCCAGCAGTTCAGGGTTACCCTACGAGCAGTACTTC. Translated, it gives CASSSGLPYEQYF. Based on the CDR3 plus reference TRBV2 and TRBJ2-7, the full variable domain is EPEVTQTPSHQVTQMGQEVILRCVPISNHLYFYWYRQILGQKVEFLVSFYNNEISEKSEIFDDQFSVERPDGSNFTLKIRSTKLEDSAMYFCASSSGLPYEQYFGPGTRLTVT.

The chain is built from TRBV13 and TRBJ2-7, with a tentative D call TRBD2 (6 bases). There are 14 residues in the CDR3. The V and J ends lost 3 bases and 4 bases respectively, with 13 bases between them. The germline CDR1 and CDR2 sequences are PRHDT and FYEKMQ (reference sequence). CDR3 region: CASSFGNSGYEQYF. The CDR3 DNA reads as TGTGCCAGCAGCTTCGGGAATAGCGGATACGAGCAGTACTTC. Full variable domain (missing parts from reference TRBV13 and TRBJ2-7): AAGVIQSPRHLIKEKRETATLKCYPIPRHDTVYWYQQGPGQDPQFLISFYEKMQSDKGSIPDRFSAQQFSDYHSELNMSSLELGDSALYFCASSFGNSGYEQYFGPGTRLTVT.

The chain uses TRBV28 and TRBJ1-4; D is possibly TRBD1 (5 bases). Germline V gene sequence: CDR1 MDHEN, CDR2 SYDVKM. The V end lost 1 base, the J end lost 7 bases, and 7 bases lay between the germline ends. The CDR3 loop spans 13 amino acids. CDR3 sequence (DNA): TGTGCCAGCAGTTTATTGGGGGGTGAAAAACTGTTTTTT. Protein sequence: CASSLLGGEKLFF.

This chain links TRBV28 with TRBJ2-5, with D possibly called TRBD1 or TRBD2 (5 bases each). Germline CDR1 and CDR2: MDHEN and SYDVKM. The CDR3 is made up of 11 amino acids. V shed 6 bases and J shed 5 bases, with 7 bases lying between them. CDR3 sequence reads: CASREGETQYF. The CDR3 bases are TGTGCCAGCAGAGAGGGGGAGACCCAGTACTTC.

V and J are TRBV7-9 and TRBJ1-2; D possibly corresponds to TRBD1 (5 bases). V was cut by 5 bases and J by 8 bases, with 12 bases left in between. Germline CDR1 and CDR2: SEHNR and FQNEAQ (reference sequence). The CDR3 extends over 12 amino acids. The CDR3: CASSTDSDGYTF. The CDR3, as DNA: TGTGCCAGCAGCACCGACAGTGACGGCTACACCTTC.

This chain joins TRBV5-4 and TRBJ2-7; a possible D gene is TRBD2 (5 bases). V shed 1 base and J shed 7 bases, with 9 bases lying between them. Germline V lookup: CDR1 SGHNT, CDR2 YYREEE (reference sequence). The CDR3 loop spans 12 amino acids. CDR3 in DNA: TGTGCCAGCAGCTTGCGTTCGGGGGAGCAGTACTTC. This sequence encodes CASSLRSGEQYF.

The CDR3 is CASSLVSQTYNEQFF. Written as DNA, the CDR3 is TGCGCCAGCAGCTTGGTTAGCCAAACCTACAATGAGCAGTTCTTC. This chain joins TRBV5-1 and TRBJ2-1; D call uncertain. Germline assignment: CDR1 SGHRS and CDR2 YFSETQ. With 0 bases removed from V and 2 bases from J, the gap between germline ends came to 9 bases. CDR3 length: 15 amino acids.